This T cell receptor (beta chain) was captured in a study of blood T cell repertoires in COVID-19 (dated by TCRdb to about 2020). Concerning the study at large: The collaborator samples originated in the United States, Italy and Spain and spanned the acute and convalescent phases of COVID-19. The prospective study material was composed of cDNA or gDNA derived from T cells, B-cell-depleted T cells, or PBMCs. Deeply sampled blood TCRbeta repertoires from subjects exposed to, actively infected with, or recovered from COVID-19 were included in the dataset. The repertoires were made available in a free public database intended to serve as a resource for research on the immune response to SARS-CoV-2. The samples were drawn from two sources: the first 160 participants of the ongoing ImmuneRACE study, and fewer than 1,500 subjects contributed by 6 global collaborators. Nearly every sample came with metadata listing a de-identified subject ID, COVID-19 status, age in years and sex. Where HLA class I and class II types were available, the types were taken from metadata supplied by the sample provider, not from assay-based typing. General conclusions and limits of the study: The amount of clinical and demographic metadata varied by source and participant and was provided uncurated.

Comment on this clone: The antigen it binds to is not known. No base qualities exist here, and no much larger clone lies one base off it.

Looking up the germline V gene yields CDR1 MNHEY and CDR2 SVGEGT. The CDR3, from cysteine to phenylalanine, totals 16 residues. This entry keeps only the CDR3 DNA: 48 bases, framed from base 1. V is pruned by 4 bases and J by 4 bases, leaving 9 bases of the junction without a gene match. Whole blood was collected in K2EDTA tubes by collaborating institutions according to the institutions' own protocols. For TCRbeta analysis, collaborator samples were shipped as frozen whole blood, as isolated PBMCs, or as DNA extracted from either sample type. The immunoSEQ Assay, a bias-controlled multiplex PCR, was used to amplify TCRbeta CDR3 regions from genomic DNA. In the authors' own workflow: Nucleated cell counts per sample were estimated from amplification of reference gene primers within the assay. To quantify the absolute abundance of each unique TCRbeta CDR3 rearrangement, sequence reads were collapsed and filtered. For each sample, productive Simpson clonality was calculated as the square root of Simpson's diversity index over productive rearrangements. In TCRdb, the immuneACCESS table is reduced to in-frame sequences with V and J assigned. These tables do not hold every clone; where another copy was compared, an unresolved V gene accounts for under half, and the others remain unexplained. That table gives V, J and clone size, and the DNA gave D and trimming. Counted in this sample were some 100,000 clones; roughly 83% of them appeared once. The ten largest account for about 18% of the sample.

The specimen was peripheral blood. The chain links TRBV6-2 or TRBV6-3 with TRBJ2-3; 9 central bases correspond to TRBD1. The sequence was collected from a woman aged 60-75 years with acute or convalescent COVID-19. For the CDR3, the sequence is CASSSTGTGSPDTQYF. The sequenced DNA is TGTGCCAGCAGTTCCACCGGGACAGGGTCTCCAGATACGCAGTATTTT.